A selection of T cell receptor beta chains follows, all from one sample in a study of cytomegalovirus exposure and HLA in healthy donors. Clones were read by immunoSEQ multiplex PCR, and TCRdb kept only the in-frame ones, dropping some. The table includes over 150,000 clones, around two thirds detected once. Input material: PBMCs. The receptors were gathered from a man aged 45-60 years in good health and CMV-seronegative. CDR3s include the opening cysteine and the closing phenylalanine or tryptophan. Fields, in order: CDR3 DNA, CDR3 protein, clone size, V gene, J gene, CDR3 length, D gene. D genes are given only for firm matches. Where a row states a size, it is once, few, many or the class of an expanded clone; other rows omit it.

CDR3nt: TGTGCCAGCAGTTACCCTACAGGGGGCGACCCGAAGCAGTACTTC
CDR3aa: CASSYPTGGDPKQYF
abundance: -
v_gene: TRBV6-6
j_gene: TRBJ2-7
len: 15
d_gene: TRBD1

CDR3nt: TGTGCCAGCTCACGGGCCGGGGAGCTGTTTTTT
CDR3aa: CASSRAGELFF
abundance: -
v_gene: TRBV11-2
j_gene: TRBJ2-2
len: 11
d_gene: -

CDR3nt: TGTGCCAGCAGCTTAGGTCCGGGACATCGATACGAGCAGTACTTC
CDR3aa: CASSLGPGHRYEQYF
abundance: -
v_gene: TRBV7-3
j_gene: TRBJ2-7
len: 15
d_gene: -

CDR3nt: TGCGCCAGCAGCTCTAGCGGGGGGGCCCCCAACACCGGGGAGCTGTTTTTT
CDR3aa: CASSSSGGAPNTGELFF
abundance: -
v_gene: TRBV5-1
j_gene: TRBJ2-2
len: 17
d_gene: TRBD2

CDR3nt: TGTGCCAGCAGTGTGGACAGGGGTAGATATTGGAGCAATCAGCCCCAGCATTTT
CDR3aa: CASSVDRGRYWSNQPQHF
abundance: few
v_gene: TRBV6-1
j_gene: TRBJ1-5
len: 18
d_gene: TRBD1

CDR3nt: TGCGCCAGCAGCCAAGATAGGGGGGGGAGCTCCTACAATGAGCAGTTCTTC
CDR3aa: CASSQDRGGSSYNEQFF
abundance: few
v_gene: TRBV4-1
j_gene: TRBJ2-1
len: 17
d_gene: -

CDR3nt: TGTGCCAGCAGTTACTCGACAGGGAAGTGGTACGAGCAGTACTTC
CDR3aa: CASSYSTGKWYEQYF
abundance: -
v_gene: TRBV6-5
j_gene: TRBJ2-7
len: 15
d_gene: TRBD1

CDR3nt: TGTGCCAGCAGCTTTCGCAGGGGGCATGAGACCCAGTACTTC
CDR3aa: CASSFRRGHETQYF
abundance: -
v_gene: TRBV5-6
j_gene: TRBJ2-5
len: 14
d_gene: TRBD1

CDR3nt: TGTGCCAGCAGCAATCGTTGTACGCGGGGGTCGGGAGGCTACACCTTC
CDR3aa: CASSNRCTRGSGGYTF
abundance: -
v_gene: TRBV21-1
j_gene: TRBJ1-2
len: 16
d_gene: -

CDR3nt: TGCGCCAGCAGCCTGGACAGGGGGGAGACCCAGTACTTC
CDR3aa: CASSLDRGETQYF
abundance: -
v_gene: TRBV5-1
j_gene: TRBJ2-5
len: 13
d_gene: TRBD1

CDR3nt: TGTGCCAGCAGGCACGGACAGGCGGAAGAGACCCAGTACTTC
CDR3aa: CASRHGQAEETQYF
abundance: -
v_gene: TRBV2
j_gene: TRBJ2-5
len: 14
d_gene: TRBD1

CDR3nt: TGCGCCAGCAGCCCCACAGGGCCCTCCTACGAGCAGTACTTC
CDR3aa: CASSPTGPSYEQYF
abundance: few
v_gene: TRBV5-1
j_gene: TRBJ2-7
len: 14
d_gene: -

CDR3nt: TGTGCCAGTAGGGCCCCCCGGGGTTTGAACACTGAAGCTTTCTTT
CDR3aa: CASRAPRGLNTEAFF
abundance: -
v_gene: TRBV19
j_gene: TRBJ1-1
len: 15
d_gene: -

CDR3nt: TGTGCCAGCAGCTTAGACAGGGGGAGCGATACGCAGTATTTT
CDR3aa: CASSLDRGSDTQYF
abundance: -
v_gene: TRBV7-7
j_gene: TRBJ2-3
len: 14
d_gene: TRBD1

CDR3nt: TGTGCCAGCAGCCCCGGTAGAGCCGAGTGGGGCTACAACTTC
CDR3aa: CASSPGRAEWGYNF
abundance: -
v_gene: TRBV7-6
j_gene: TRBJ1-2
len: 14
d_gene: -

CDR3nt: TGTGCCAGCAGTGGTAGGGACAGGGTCATGAACACTGAAGCTTTCTTT
CDR3aa: CASSGRDRVMNTEAFF
abundance: -
v_gene: TRBV25-1
j_gene: TRBJ1-1
len: 16
d_gene: TRBD1

CDR3nt: TGTGCCAGCAGCGCCCGGGGAGGGAACACTGAAGCTTTCTTT
CDR3aa: CASSARGGNTEAFF
abundance: -
v_gene: TRBV5-4
j_gene: TRBJ1-1
len: 14
d_gene: -

CDR3nt: TGTGCCAGCAGCTTAGAAAGGGGGCTGGGGGAGACCCAGTACTTC
CDR3aa: CASSLERGLGETQYF
abundance: few
v_gene: TRBV7-3
j_gene: TRBJ2-5
len: 15
d_gene: TRBD1

CDR3nt: TGTGCCAGCTCATGGTCTGCGACTCCCTACGAGCAGTACTTC
CDR3aa: CASSWSATPYEQYF
abundance: -
v_gene: TRBV18
j_gene: TRBJ2-7
len: 14
d_gene: -

CDR3nt: TGTGCCAGCAGCTTAGGTGTCAGGCCAACTAATGAAAAACTGTTTTTT
CDR3aa: CASSLGVRPTNEKLFF
abundance: -
v_gene: TRBV7-9
j_gene: TRBJ1-4
len: 16
d_gene: -

CDR3nt: TGTGCCAGCAGGTCGACAGTGATGAACACTGAAGCTTTCTTT
CDR3aa: CASRSTVMNTEAFF
abundance: -
v_gene: TRBV7-2
j_gene: TRBJ1-1
len: 14
d_gene: -

CDR3nt: TGTGCCAGCAGCAACCGGTACGAAGCTTTCTTT
CDR3aa: CASSNRYEAFF
abundance: once
v_gene: TRBV7-8
j_gene: TRBJ1-1
len: 11
d_gene: -